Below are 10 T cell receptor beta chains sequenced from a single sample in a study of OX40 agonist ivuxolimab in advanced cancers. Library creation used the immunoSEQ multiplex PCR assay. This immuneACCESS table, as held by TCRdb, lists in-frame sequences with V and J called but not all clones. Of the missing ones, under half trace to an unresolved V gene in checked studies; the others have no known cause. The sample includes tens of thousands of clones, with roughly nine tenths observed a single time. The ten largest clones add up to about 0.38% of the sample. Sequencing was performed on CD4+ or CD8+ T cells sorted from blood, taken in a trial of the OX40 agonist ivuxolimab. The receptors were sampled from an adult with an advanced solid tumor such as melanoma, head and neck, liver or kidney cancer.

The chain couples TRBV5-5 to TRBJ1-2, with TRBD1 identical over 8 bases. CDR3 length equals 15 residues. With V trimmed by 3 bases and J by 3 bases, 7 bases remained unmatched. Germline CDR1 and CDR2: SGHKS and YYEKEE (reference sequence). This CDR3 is CASSWDRLRDYGYTF. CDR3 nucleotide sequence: TGTGCCAGCAGCTGGGACAGGCTAAGGGACTATGGCTACACCTTC.

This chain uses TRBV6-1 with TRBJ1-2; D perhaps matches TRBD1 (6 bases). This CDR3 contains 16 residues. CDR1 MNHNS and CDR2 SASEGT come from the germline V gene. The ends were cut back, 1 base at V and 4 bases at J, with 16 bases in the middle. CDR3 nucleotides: TGTGCCAGCAGTGAAGGGACTAGGGGGGGATTCTATGGCTACACCTTC. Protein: CASSEGTRGGFYGYTF.

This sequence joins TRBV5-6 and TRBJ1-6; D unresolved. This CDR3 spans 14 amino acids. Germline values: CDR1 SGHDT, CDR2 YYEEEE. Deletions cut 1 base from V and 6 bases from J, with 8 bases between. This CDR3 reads CASSLRQTNSPLHF. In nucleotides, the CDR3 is TGTGCCAGCAGCTTGCGGCAAACTAATTCACCCCTCCACTTT. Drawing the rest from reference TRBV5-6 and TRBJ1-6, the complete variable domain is DAGVTQSPTHLIKTRGQQVTLRCSPKSGHDTVSWYQQALGQGPQFIFQYYEEEERQRGNFPDRFSGHQFPNYSSELNVNALLLGDSALYLCASSLRQTNSPLHFGNGTRLTVT.

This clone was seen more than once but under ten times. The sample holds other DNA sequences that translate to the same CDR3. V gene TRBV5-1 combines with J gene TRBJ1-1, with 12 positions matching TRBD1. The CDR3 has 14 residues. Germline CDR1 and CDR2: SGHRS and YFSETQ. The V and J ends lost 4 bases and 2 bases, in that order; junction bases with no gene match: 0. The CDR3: CASSGTGGNTEAFF. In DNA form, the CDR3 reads TGCGCCAGCAGCGGGACAGGGGGCAACACTGAAGCTTTCTTT. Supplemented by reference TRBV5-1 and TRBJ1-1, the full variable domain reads KAGVTQTPRYLIKTRGQQVTLSCSPISGHRSVSWYQQTPGQGLQFLFEYFSETQRNKGNFPGRFSGRQFSNSRSEMNVSTLELGDSALYLCASSGTGGNTEAFFGQGTRLTVV.

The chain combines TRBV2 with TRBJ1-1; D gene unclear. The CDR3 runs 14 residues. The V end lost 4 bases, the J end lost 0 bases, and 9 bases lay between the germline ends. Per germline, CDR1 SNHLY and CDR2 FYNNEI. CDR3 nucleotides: TGTGCCAGCAGTGTATACAGTTTGAACACTGAAGCTTTCTTT. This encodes CASSVYSLNTEAFF.

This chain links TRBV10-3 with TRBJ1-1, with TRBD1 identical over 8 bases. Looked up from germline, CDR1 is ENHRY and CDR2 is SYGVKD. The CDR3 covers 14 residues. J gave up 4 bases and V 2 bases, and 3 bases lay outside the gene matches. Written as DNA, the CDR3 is TGTGCCATCAGTGAGGCGACAGGGGTCACTGAAGCTTTCTTT. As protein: CAISEATGVTEAFF.

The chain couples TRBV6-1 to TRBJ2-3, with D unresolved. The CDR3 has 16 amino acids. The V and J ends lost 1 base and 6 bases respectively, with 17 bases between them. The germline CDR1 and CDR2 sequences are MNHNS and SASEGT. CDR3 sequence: CASSEGPRRTKDTQYF. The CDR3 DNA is TGTGCCAGCAGTGAAGGTCCCCGGCGTACCAAGGATACGCAGTATTTT.

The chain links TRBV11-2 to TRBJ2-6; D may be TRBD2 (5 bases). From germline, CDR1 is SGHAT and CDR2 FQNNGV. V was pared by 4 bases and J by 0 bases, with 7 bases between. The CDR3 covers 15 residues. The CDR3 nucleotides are TGTGCCAGCAGCTCGGGATTCTCTGGGGCCAACGTCCTGACTTTC. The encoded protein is CASSSGFSGANVLTF.

The CDR3 DNA reads TGTGCCAGCAGTGTCACACTAGCGGGGGGGTCGGGCGCTAACTACAATGAGCAGTTCTTC. It is translated as CASSVTLAGGSGANYNEQFF. The rearrangement joins TRBV6-1 to TRBJ2-1; 13 nucleotides align to TRBD2. The CDR3 has 20 amino acids. The junction had 15 bases not matched to a gene; V was cut back by 4 bases and J by 3 bases. Germline V gives CDR1 MNHNS, CDR2 SASEGT.

The CDR3 reads CASSKATRDGDYSNQPQHF. The CDR3 region has the DNA TGTGCCAGCAGCAAAGCCACCCGGGACGGCGATTATAGCAATCAGCCCCAGCATTTT. The chain employs TRBV21-1 and TRBJ1-5. TRBV21-1 is marked as a pseudogene. This CDR3 spans 19 amino acids.